The sequence of this T cell receptor beta chain was determined in a study of T cell clonality in common variable immunodeficiency. The study's findings and limits: CVID subjects had higher TCRbeta clonality than healthy controls, most marked in about a third. Fewer deletions and N-nucleotide insertions were reportedly seen in common variable immunodeficiency TCR beta sequences.

The germline V gene has CDR1 PRHDT and CDR2 FYEKMQ (reference sequence). This CDR3 comprises 15 residues. The trim removed 5 bases at V and 4 bases at J, leaving 6 bases unmatched. Of note for this clone: Its antigen is not identified. Read data end 3 residues before the CDR3 end; the end is taken from the germline J gene.

Patients had low serum IgG, IgA and/or IgM and specific antibody deficiency. The CVID group had 15 females and approximately 30 males, mean age roughly 40. Blood came from CVID subjects not ill and not taking immunomodulatory or immunosuppressive medication. Using immunoSEQ multiplex PCR, the repertoire was profiled, and TCRdb retains in-frame clones only, with some absent. The sample was found to contain 25,000 to 35,000 clones, and every one recurs. This receptor was identified in a human donor with common variable immunodeficiency. The chain combines TRBV13 with TRBJ2-1, with TRBD1 matching 9 bases. Sequencing was carried out using peripheral blood mononuclear cells. The CDR3 loop reads CASSEGQGRYNEQFF. Incomplete CDR3 DNA: TGTGCCAGCAGCGAGGGACAGGGTAGGTACAATGAG.